The 21 T cell receptor beta chains below all came from one sample that was sequenced in a study of identical twins. TCRdb redid the calling of the 5' RACE reads with MiXCR, one entry per CDR3 protein. The sample consists of about 100,000 distinct CDR3 sequences, about 6.1% of them appearing once. The specimen was memory T cells sorted from blood. The receptor set was obtained from a woman in her 50s in good health.

The V and J genes are TRBV3-1 and TRBJ1-1; D is undetermined. V gave up 3 bases and J gave up 5 bases, with 13 bases separating them. The CDR3 length is 14 residues. Germline CDR1 and CDR2: LGHDT and YNNKEL (reference sequence). Here the CDR3 DNA reads TGTGCCAGCAGCCACTCCAGGCCCCGTACTGAAGCTTTCTTT. Residues: CASSHSRPRTEAFF.

This clonotype has at least ten counts. The rearrangement links TRBV15 to TRBJ1-6, with unresolved D. The CDR3 runs 14 residues. Germline V gene sequence: CDR1 LNHNV, CDR2 YYDKDF (reference sequence). Trimming took off 1 base at V and 7 bases at J, with 8 bases between the two ends. The CDR3 coding sequence is TGTGCCACCAGCAGAGGGTTGGGGAATTCACCCCTCCACTTT. It specifies CATSRGLGNSPLHF.

This clonotype was detected many times. This rearrangement joins TRBV27 to TRBJ2-2; 7 bases agree with TRBD2. The germline V gene encodes CDR1 MNHEY and CDR2 SMNVEV (reference sequence). The CDR3 is 14 amino acids. Unmatched junction bases numbered 7, after V lost 7 bases and J lost 5 bases. The CDR3 DNA reads TGTGCCAGCAATCGACTAGCTGGGACCGGGGAGCTGTTTTTT. It yields the protein CASNRLAGTGELFF.

The chain combines TRBV6-1 with TRBJ2-1, with D tentatively TRBD1 (8 bases). From germline, CDR1 is MNHNS and CDR2 SASEGT. The CDR3 consists of 13 residues. V was clipped by 2 bases and J by 9 bases, with 11 bases between them. CDR3 in amino acids: CASSENRGGEQFF. The CDR3 nucleotides are TGTGCCAGCAGTGAAAACAGGGGGGGTGAGCAGTTCTTC.

At least ten counts were recorded for this clonotype. The chain carries TRBV18 and TRBJ2-7; D is ambiguous. CDR3 length equals 13 residues. V lost 2 bases and J lost 0, with 5 bases in between. Germline V gives CDR1 KGHSH, CDR2 LQKENI. In DNA, the CDR3 is TGTGCCAGCTCACCATTTGCCTCCTACGAGCAGTACGTC. The encoded protein is CASSPFASYEQYV.

This clonotype was counted at least ten times. The chain combines TRBV5-1 with TRBJ1-2, with unresolved D. Trimming shortened V by 0 bases and J by 2 bases, and 8 bases separated the two germline ends. This CDR3 spans 14 amino acids. Germline values: CDR1 SGHRS, CDR2 YFSETQ. CDR3 protein: CASSLAGENYGYTF. CDR3 nucleotides: TGCGCCAGCAGCTTGGCCGGGGAGAACTATGGCTACACCTTC.

The sample holds many counts of this clonotype. The chain combines TRBV9 with TRBJ2-2, with a tentative D call TRBD2 (6 bases). Trimming took off 3 bases at V and 4 bases at J, with 13 bases between the two ends. This CDR3 has 15 residues. CDR1 and CDR2 from the germline V gene are SGDLS and YYNGEE. The CDR3, as DNA: TGTGCCAGCAGCGAGGCGGGACTCTTCACCGGGGAGCTGTTTTTT. This translates into CASSEAGLFTGELFF.

This clonotype was seen ten or more times. The rearrangement joins TRBV29-1 to TRBJ2-3, with D tentatively TRBD1 (6 bases). V lost 7 bases to trimming and J lost 6 bases, with 14 bases between them. From germline, CDR1 is SQVTM and CDR2 ANQGSEA. The CDR3 has 12 residues. The DNA for the CDR3 is TGCAGCGGGACAGAGCCACCGGATACGCAGTATTTT. It specifies CSGTEPPDTQYF.

The table lists this clonotype with many counts. The chain uses TRBV18 and TRBJ2-1; D uncertain. CDR3 length: 11 amino acids. V lost 5 bases, J lost 9 bases, and 8 bases lay in between. Germline CDR1 is KGHSH and CDR2 is LQKENI. CDR3 bases: TGTGCCAGCTCATCCCTCGGTGAGCAGTTCTTC. Protein sequence: CASSSLGEQFF.

Concerning this clonotype: One base away lies a much larger clone, so this may be a sequencing read error. The chain's CDR3 is CASSTTEGRRLTYNDQFF. In DNA, the CDR3 is TGTGCCAGCAGCACGACTGAGGGAAGGAGGTTGACCTACAATGATCAGTTCTTC. This chain links TRBV21-1 with TRBJ2-1; TRBD2, as called in the table, went unchecked against the DNA. TRBV21-1 is listed as a pseudogene. The CDR3 has 18 amino acids.

This clonotype came up many times. The V gene is TRBV12-3 or TRBV12-4, the J gene TRBJ2-5, with 7 nucleotides matching TRBD1. The CDR3 has 14 amino acids. The J segment lost 4 bases and the V segment lost 3 bases, leaving 5 bases of the junction unmatched. The CDR3 loop reads CASSFGQAVETQYF. CDR3 in DNA: TGTGCCAGCAGTTTTGGACAGGCTGTAGAGACCCAGTACTTC.

This clonotype was seen ten or more times. The chain recombines TRBV20-1 with TRBJ2-5; D may be TRBD2 (5 bases). The ends were cut back, 1 base at V and 0 bases at J, with 6 bases in the middle. Germline values: CDR1 DFQATT, CDR2 SNEGSKA (reference sequence). CDR3 length equals 13 residues. For the CDR3, the DNA is TGCAGTGCTAGAGGAGGGTACCAAGAGACCCAGTACTTC. It yields the protein CSARGGYQETQYF.

This clonotype was detected many times. The gene calls are TRBV7-2 and TRBJ1-1; D is ambiguous. Trimming shortened V by 5 bases and J by 1 base, and 11 bases separated the two germline ends. From germline, CDR1 is SGHTA and CDR2 FQGNSA. CDR3 length equals 14 residues. The CDR3 sequence is CASSPRERNTEAFF. Here the CDR3 DNA reads TGTGCCAGCAGCCCCCGGGAGAGGAACACTGAAGCTTTCTTT.

This clonotype was counted many times. This chain uses TRBV13 with TRBJ2-7; 7 bases agree with TRBD1. Germline V gives CDR1 PRHDT, CDR2 FYEKMQ (reference sequence). V gave up 5 bases and J gave up 6 bases; unmatched junction bases: 10. CDR3 size: 14 residues. CDR3 DNA sequence: TGTGCCAGCAGCCCCCGGACAGGTTGGAGCGAGCAGTACTTC. Translation: CASSPRTGWSEQYF.

This clonotype occurred many times. The CDR3 DNA reads as TGTGCCATCAGTGAAGGGCGTGAGGACAGGGGCCAGCATCAACAAGAAGCTTTCTTT. This sequence encodes CAISEGREDRGQHQQEAFF. The V call is TRBV10-3, the J call TRBJ1-1; 9 bases are a match to TRBD1. The CDR3 is 19 amino acids. Germline lookup yields CDR1 ENHRY and CDR2 SYGVKD. V lost 3 bases, J lost 8 bases, and 22 bases stayed unmatched.

This clonotype was counted a few times. The chain carries TRBV20-1 and TRBJ2-5; D assignment may be TRBD1 or TRBD2 (6 bases each). Between the trimmed V and J ends, which lost 6 bases and 1 base, there was a span of 18 bases. Germline V gene sequence: CDR1 DFQATT, CDR2 SNEGSKA (reference sequence). The CDR3 sequence is 15 residues long. CDR3 bases: TGCAGTGCCTCAACCCTAGGGGGGTTCCAAGAGACCCAGTACTTC. Protein: CSASTLGGFQETQYF.

In this sample, this clonotype turned up a few times. The chain carries TRBV12-3 or TRBV12-4 and TRBJ2-3; no clear D gene. The germline V and J ends were trimmed by 4 bases and 5 bases, with 4 bases remaining between them. The CDR3 has 11 amino acids. CDR3 nucleotides: TGTGCCAGCAGTTACGGAGATACGCAGTATTTT. As protein: CASSYGDTQYF.

The genes are TRBV7-9 and TRBJ1-1, with unresolved D. Germline-derived CDR1 and CDR2 are SEHNR and FQNEAQ (reference sequence). The V and J ends lost 1 base and 3 bases respectively, with 15 bases between them. The CDR3 is 16 amino acids. This chain's CDR3 is CASSLETTRKDTEAFF. CDR3 sequence (DNA): TGTGCCAGCAGCTTAGAGACGACCCGCAAGGACACTGAAGCTTTCTTT.

This clonotype was counted ten times or more. The chain carries TRBV6-5 and TRBJ1-3; tentative D call: TRBD1 (5 bases). This CDR3 comprises 15 residues. Per the germline V gene, CDR1 is MNHEY and CDR2 is SVGAGI. The V and J ends lost 6 bases and 4 bases respectively, with 16 bases between them. The CDR3 spells CASSHTTATGNTIYF. CDR3 DNA: TGTGCCAGCAGCCACACGACAGCAACGGGAAACACCATATATTTT.

The gene calls are TRBV6-1 and TRBJ2-2, with TRBD1 as a possible D gene (6 bases). Germline assignment: CDR1 MNHNS and CDR2 SASEGT. This CDR3 comprises 14 residues. Trimming took 8 bases from V and 13 from J, leaving 23 bases between them. The CDR3, as DNA: TGTGCCAGCCGTGGGGGCCTCCTTGTTCTCAGGCTGTTTTTT. Residues: CASRGGLLVLRLFF.

This clonotype has at least ten counts. This chain links TRBV7-8 with TRBJ2-3, with no clear D. The germline V gene has CDR1 SGHVS and CDR2 FQNEAQ. V shed 1 base and J shed 4 bases, with 12 bases lying between them. The CDR3 runs 15 residues. The DNA for the CDR3 is TGTGCCAGCAGCTTAGGGTTGGGTGTCGCAGATACGCAGTATTTT. This gives the protein CASSLGLGVADTQYF. Full variable domain (rest looked up from reference TRBV7-8 and TRBJ2-3): GAGVSQSPRYKVAKRGQDVALRCDPISGHVSLFWYQQALGQGPEFLTYFQNEAQLDKSGLPSDRFFAERPEGSVSTLKIQRTQQEDSAVYLCASSLGLGVADTQYFGPGTRLTVL.